The 20 T cell receptor beta chains listed next were all sequenced from one sample in a study of beta chain features in type 1 diabetes. Study-wide findings and caveats: The study found moderately but significantly shorter TCRB CDR3s in all four CD4+ subsets of Type 1 diabetes patients.

Antigens for these TCRs are unknown. Since all of the isolated RNA was reverse transcribed, expressed TCRB transcripts were what got sequenced. Clones were read by immunoSEQ multiplex PCR, and TCRdb kept only the in-frame ones, dropping some. Here the sample spans around 250,000 clones, roughly 20% being singletons. Sequenced material: naive CD4+ T cells from blood. Source of these receptors: a woman aged 40 to 49 with type 1 diabetes.

The gene calls are TRBV27 and TRBJ2-7, with D uncertain. Germline V gene lookup returns CDR1 MNHEY and CDR2 SMNVEV (reference sequence). The length of the CDR3 is 14 residues. The V end lost 0 bases, the J end lost 4 bases, and 10 bases lay between the germline ends. CDR3 bases: TGTGCCAGCAGTTTATCCAGCGTCCTATACGAGCAGTACTTC. This translates into CASSLSSVLYEQYF.

The J gene is TRBJ1-1, the V gene TRBV4-3; 8 bases are shared with TRBD1. Per germline, CDR1 LGHNA and CDR2 YSLEER. This CDR3 region has 16 residues. V trimming: 3 bases; J trimming: 1 base; junction bases outside the gene matches: 7. DNA of the CDR3: TGCGCCAGCAGCCAGATGAGCAGGGGGCGGAACACTGAAGCTTTCTTT. Its protein product is CASSQMSRGRNTEAFF.

This clone was seen a handful of times. The gene calls are TRBV4-3 and TRBJ1-4, with 10 bases fitting TRBD1. J lost 6 bases, V lost 8 bases, and 3 bases had no gene match. The CDR3 length is 13 residues. The V gene's germline CDR1 is LGHNA and CDR2 YSLEER. This chain's CDR3 is CASAGTGDEKLFF. The CDR3 DNA sequence: TGCGCCAGCGCGGGGACAGGGGATGAAAAACTGTTTTTT.

The rearrangement joins TRBV11-2 to TRBJ1-4; D call uncertain. The V and J ends lost 5 bases and 5 bases respectively, with 9 bases between them. The CDR3 is 13 residues long. The germline gives CDR1 SGHAT, CDR2 FQNNGV. CDR3 bases: TGTGCCAGCAGCGAGGAGGAGAATGAAAAACTGTTTTTT. Translated: CASSEEENEKLFF.

The genes are TRBV28 and TRBJ2-7, with unresolved D. The CDR3 spans 11 residues. CDR1 MDHEN and CDR2 SYDVKM come from the germline V gene. Trimming left V 0 bases short and J 9 bases short, with 6 bases between. CDR3 amino acids: CASSLWSRQYF. CDR3 DNA sequence: TGTGCCAGCAGTTTATGGTCCAGGCAGTACTTC.

The chain carries TRBV5-1 and TRBJ2-1; TRBD1 agrees at 9 bases. The CDR3 runs to 16 residues. Germline V gene data show CDR1 as SGHRS and CDR2 as YFSETQ. Trimming removed 2 bases from V and 8 bases from J; junction bases left unmatched: 11. The CDR3: CASSFPGTGSRDEQFF. The CDR3 DNA reads TGCGCCAGCAGCTTCCCCGGGACAGGGAGTAGGGATGAGCAGTTCTTC.

This clone was picked up a small number of times. V gene TRBV6-5 combines with J gene TRBJ1-2; possibly TRBD1 for D (6 bases). The CDR3 contains 15 residues. The V gene's germline CDR1 is MNHEY and CDR2 SVGAGI. V lost 5 bases, J lost 3 bases, and 16 bases lay in between. CDR3 amino acids: CASSPATGTDYGYTF. Written as DNA, the CDR3 is TGTGCCAGCAGTCCGGCGACAGGAACTGACTATGGCTACACCTTC.

In this sample, this clone turned up a few times. This rearrangement joins TRBV4-1 to TRBJ2-1; 9 bases agree with TRBD1. Germline V gene lookup returns CDR1 MGHRA and CDR2 YSYEKL. V dropped 3 bases and J dropped 12; count of bases not matched to a gene: 12. The CDR3 consists of 15 residues. The CDR3 nucleotides are TGCGCCAGCAGCCAGGCCGGGACAGGGCAGGAAAGGCAGTTCTTC. Its translation is CASSQAGTGQERQFF.

This clone was picked up a small number of times. The gene calls are TRBV30 and TRBJ2-2; D gene ambiguous. The V end was cut by 5 bases, the J end by 5 bases, with 12 bases between. Germline V gene lookup returns CDR1 GTSNPN and CDR2 SVGIG (reference sequence). There are 13 residues in the CDR3. CDR3 DNA: TGTGCCTGGCAACCCCGAGGAACCGGGGAGCTGTTTTTT. It is translated as CAWQPRGTGELFF.

This clone was counted a few times. V usage is TRBV4-2 and J usage is TRBJ1-6, with D hard to call. CDR1 is LGHNA, CDR2 YNFKEQ, per germline. The CDR3 runs to 16 residues. The V end was cut by 3 bases, the J end by 11 bases, with 20 bases between. CDR3 residues: CASSHGQPAGSTPLHF. CDR3 nucleotides: TGTGCCAGCAGCCACGGTCAGCCCGCCGGGTCGACACCCCTCCACTTT.

The chain couples TRBV5-4 to TRBJ1-2; no reliable D call. This CDR3 spans 14 amino acids. V lost 0 bases and J 3 bases, leaving 9 bases between the germline ends. CDR1 and CDR2 from the germline V gene are SGHNT and YYREEE (reference sequence). DNA of the CDR3: TGTGCCAGCAGCTTGGGGGCGCCTGACTATGGCTACACCTTC. Translation gives CASSLGAPDYGYTF.

There are a few counts of this clone. V gene TRBV6-6 combines with J gene TRBJ2-1; the D gene is possibly TRBD2 (6 bases). CDR3 size: 13 residues. Germline CDR1 and CDR2: MNHNY and SVGAGI (reference sequence). Deletions cut 5 bases from V and 9 bases from J, with 14 bases between. Here the CDR3 reads CASSTRGWSEQFF. CDR3 DNA: TGTGCCAGCAGTACCCGGGGGTGGAGTGAGCAGTTCTTC.

This clone was picked up a small number of times. The gene calls are TRBV15 and TRBJ1-5; 8 bases line up with TRBD1. Germline V gene lookup returns CDR1 LNHNV and CDR2 YYDKDF (reference sequence). V lost 1 base and J lost 2; bases outside the gene matches: 7. The CDR3 is 17 amino acids. CDR3 protein: CATSRGPQGDGNQPQHF. The CDR3 coding sequence is TGTGCCACCAGCAGAGGCCCACAGGGGGATGGCAATCAGCCCCAGCATTTT.

This clone appeared a few times. This chain joins TRBV9 and TRBJ1-6, with 7 positions matching TRBD1. The CDR3 loop spans 13 amino acids. Germline lookup yields CDR1 SGDLS and CDR2 YYNGEE. Trimming took 3 bases from V and 9 from J; bases not matched to a gene: 3. CDR3 loop: CASSETGSSPLHF. The CDR3 DNA sequence: TGTGCCAGCAGCGAGACAGGGTCTTCACCCCTCCACTTT.

V is TRBV2 and J is TRBJ1-5; 11 bases are shared with TRBD1. The CDR3 spans 18 residues. Germline CDR1 reads SNHLY; CDR2 reads FYNNEI. Trimming removed 6 bases from V and 2 bases from J; junction bases left unmatched: 12. For the CDR3, the DNA is TGTGCCAGCAGCCCCGGGACAGGGGGAGGGAGGGGCAATCAGCCCCAGCATTTT. Protein sequence: CASSPGTGGGRGNQPQHF.

This clone has a single count. This sequence joins TRBV11-2 and TRBJ2-7; D not resolved. Per germline, CDR1 SGHAT and CDR2 FQNNGV. This CDR3 is 14 amino acids long. Trimming left V 3 bases short and J 3 bases short, with 12 bases between. CDR3 nucleotides: TGTGCCAGCAGCTTTGGCGGCGCTTTCTACGAGCAGTACTTC. Encoded protein: CASSFGGAFYEQYF.

The V gene is TRBV7-2, the J gene TRBJ2-5; D possibly corresponds to TRBD2 (6 bases). The CDR3 spans 13 residues. Trimming stripped 5 bases from V and 5 bases from J, with 12 bases between. The germline V gene has CDR1 SGHTA and CDR2 FQGNSA. The CDR3 DNA reads as TGTGCCAGCAGCCCAGGACTAAGGGAGACCCAGTACTTC. It specifies CASSPGLRETQYF.

The chain has TRBV10-3 and TRBJ2-5; D is undetermined. The CDR3 consists of 13 residues. Trimming took 2 bases from V and 4 from J, leaving 8 bases between them. The V gene's germline CDR1 is ENHRY and CDR2 SYGVKD. The CDR3 spells CAISEPPGETQYF. DNA for the CDR3: TGTGCCATCAGTGAGCCACCGGGAGAGACCCAGTACTTC.

CDR3 sequence reads: CASSERDRGSGELFF. The CDR3 DNA reads TGTGCCAGTAGTGAACGGGACAGGGGGTCCGGGGAGCTGTTTTTT. The J gene is TRBJ2-2, the V gene TRBV19, with 11 positions matching TRBD1. With V trimmed by 5 bases and J by 6 bases, 5 bases remained unmatched. This CDR3 region has 15 residues. Germline V gives CDR1 LNHDA, CDR2 SQIVND (reference sequence).

This chain joins TRBV4-3 and TRBJ1-1, with TRBD1 matching over 7 bases. V dropped 0 bases and J dropped 1; count of bases not matched to a gene: 5. The germline gives CDR1 LGHNA, CDR2 YSLEER. The CDR3 length is 16 residues. CDR3 protein: CASSQEGGAGNTEAFF. The CDR3 coding sequence is TGCGCCAGCAGCCAAGAAGGGGGCGCAGGGAACACTGAAGCTTTCTTT.